These T cell receptor beta chains were read from a single sample in a study of T cell responses to AZD1222 COVID-19 vaccine. The table came from immunoSEQ multiplex PCR; TCRdb's copy has only in-frame clones and leaves some out. The data show approximately 150,000 clones, roughly 87% seen once. The material sequenced was peripheral blood, taken 28 days after the second AZD1222 dose. These receptors all come from an adult who received the AZD1222 COVID-19 vaccine. The CDR3 runs from the conserved cysteine through the conserved F or W. The D gene is left open where the match is weak. Not every row has a clone size; where given, it reads once, few, many or a size class.

V	D	size	J	CDR3	DNA
TRBV6-5	-	few	TRBJ1-2	CASHQGFYGYTF	TGTGCCAGCCATCAGGGTTTCTATGGCTACACCTTC
TRBV9	-	-	TRBJ1-5	CASSVGVTGGQPQHF	TGTGCCAGCAGCGTAGGCGTAACAGGTGGGCAGCCCCAGCATTTT
TRBV6-2/TRBV6-3	-	-	TRBJ1-4	CASSAQVKDEKLFF	TGTGCCAGCAGCGCACAGGTAAAGGACGAAAAACTGTTTTTT
TRBV19	-	-	TRBJ1-4	CASSGQSNEKLFF	TGTGCCAGTAGCGGACAGTCTAATGAAAAACTGTTTTTT
TRBV27	-	-	TRBJ2-7	CASSLTGSYEQYF	TGTGCCAGCAGTTTAACAGGGTCCTACGAGCAGTACTTC
TRBV11-3	-	-	TRBJ2-2	CASSLAFAGELFF	TGTGCCAGCAGCTTAGCTTTCGCGGGGGAGCTGTTTTTT
TRBV19	TRBD2	once	TRBJ2-7	CATTKHGGLQYEQYF	TGTGCCACCACTAAGCACGGGGGACTACAGTACGAGCAGTACTTC
TRBV5-5	TRBD1	-	TRBJ2-1	CASERQGRTYNEQFF	TGTGCCAGCGAAAGACAGGGACGTACCTACAATGAGCAGTTCTTC
TRBV11-2	TRBD1	-	TRBJ1-1	CASTEQGGVTEAFF	TGTGCCAGCACCGAGCAGGGGGGGGTCACTGAAGCTTTCTTT
TRBV3-1/TRBV3-2	-	-	TRBJ1-4	CASSVGGDNEKLFF	TGTGCCAGCAGCGTAGGGGGGGATAATGAAAAACTGTTTTTT
TRBV5-6	TRBD1	-	TRBJ1-5	CASSWRAAGGQPQHF	TGTGCCAGCAGCTGGCGGGCGGCAGGGGGGCAGCCCCAGCATTTT
TRBV7-3	TRBD2	-	TRBJ2-3	CASSRLLFTSGDHTDTQYF	TGTGCCAGCAGCCGTCTACTTTTCACTAGCGGAGATCACACAGATACGCAGTATTTT
TRBV4-3	-	-	TRBJ1-3	CASSQDRGSGNTIYF	TGCGCCAGCAGCCAAGACAGGGGATCTGGAAACACCATATATTTT
TRBV27	-	-	TRBJ2-5	CASSLSRGDQGKYF	TGTGCCAGCAGTTTATCAAGGGGGGACCAAGGAAAGTACTTC
TRBV11-2	-	-	TRBJ2-7	CASHAAGSSYEQYF	TGTGCCAGTCATGCGGCAGGGAGCTCCTACGAGCAGTACTTC
TRBV28	TRBD2	-	TRBJ2-7	CASSFLQGAGTSGRAGRGQYF	TGTGCCAGCAGTTTTTTGCAAGGGGCTGGGACTAGCGGGAGGGCCGGTCGTGGGCAGTACTTC
TRBV28	-	-	TRBJ1-4	CASNQATRVGNEKLFF	TGTGCCAGCAACCAAGCAACCCGGGTGGGTAATGAAAAACTGTTTTTT
TRBV2	-	-	TRBJ1-2	CASSSHQGRGGYTF	TGTGCCAGCAGTTCCCACCAGGGTAGAGGCGGCTACACCTTC
TRBV6-1	-	-	TRBJ1-2	CASSENGQGGGYTF	TGTGCCAGCAGTGAAAATGGCCAGGGAGGAGGCTACACCTTC
TRBV6-1	-	-	TRBJ2-2	CASSDRGRAGELFF	TGTGCCAGCAGTGACAGGGGAAGGGCCGGGGAGCTGTTTTTT
TRBV2	TRBD1	-	TRBJ1-5	CASSSGQGSQPQHF	TGTGCCAGCAGTTCTGGACAGGGAAGTCAGCCCCAGCATTTT
TRBV4-2	-	-	TRBJ1-6	CASSLSEGHNSPLHF	TGTGCCAGCAGCCTATCTGAGGGGCATAATTCACCCCTCCACTTT
TRBV19	TRBD2	-	TRBJ2-2	CASKRPGLAGARSGELFF	TGTGCCAGTAAACGACCGGGACTAGCGGGAGCGCGGTCCGGGGAGCTGTTTTTT
TRBV6-5	TRBD1	-	TRBJ1-6	CASTRTGFNSPLHF	TGTGCCAGCACACGGACAGGGTTTAATTCACCCCTCCACTTT
TRBV28	TRBD1	-	TRBJ2-6	CASSRTGGYSGANVLTF	TGTGCCAGCAGTCGGACAGGGGGCTACTCTGGGGCCAACGTCCTGACTTTC